Following are 31 T cell receptor beta chains from one sample sequenced in a study of blood T cell repertoires in COVID-19. Using immunoSEQ multiplex PCR, the repertoire was profiled, and TCRdb retains in-frame clones only, with some absent. The sample lists about 250,000 clones; approximately 83% were seen once. The source material was peripheral blood. The receptors originated from a man aged 50 to 60 with active or convalescent COVID-19.

This sequence joins TRBV4-1 and TRBJ1-5; no reliable D call. This CDR3 has 15 amino acids. Trimming took 0 bases from V and 5 from J, leaving 11 bases between them. Per the germline V gene, CDR1 is MGHRA and CDR2 is YSYEKL. CDR3 sequence reads: CASSQDQGGHQPQHF. CDR3 bases: TGCGCCAGCAGCCAAGATCAAGGCGGCCATCAGCCCCAGCATTTT.

This chain connects TRBV19 to TRBJ1-1, with 11 bases aligning to TRBD1. The CDR3 covers 14 residues. CDR1 LNHDA and CDR2 SQIVND come from the germline V gene (reference sequence). Germline trimming cut 10 bases from V and 0 bases from J; bases unmatched to any gene: 4. The CDR3 nucleotides are TGTGCCACCCGGGACAGGGGGTTGAACACTGAAGCTTTCTTT. Its protein product is CATRDRGLNTEAFF.

This sequence joins TRBV10-1 and TRBJ1-1; 9 bases are a match to TRBD1. V was pared by 3 bases and J by 1 base, with 6 bases of the junction left unmatched. The CDR3 sequence is 16 residues long. In germline, CDR1 is WNHNN, CDR2 SYGVQD (reference sequence). Written as DNA, the CDR3 is TGCGCCAGCAGTGACCCGGGGACAGGGCGGAACACTGAAGCTTTCTTT. It is translated as CASSDPGTGRNTEAFF.

This clone was observed a few times. This chain joins TRBV28 and TRBJ1-4; 7 bases map to TRBD1. In germline, CDR1 is MDHEN, CDR2 SYDVKM. The length of the CDR3 is 15 residues. V gave up 5 bases and J gave up 4 bases; unmatched junction bases: 7. In DNA, the CDR3 is TGTGCCAGCAGTACTCCTCGACAGGGTAATGAAAAACTGTTTTTT. This codes for CASSTPRQGNEKLFF.

The rearrangement uses TRBV5-1 and TRBJ2-2, with 8 bases fitting TRBD1. V lost 6 bases to trimming and J lost 4 bases; unmatched junction nucleotides: 5. In germline, CDR1 is SGHRS, CDR2 YFSETQ. This CDR3 is built from 14 residues. The CDR3 loop is CASKQGDPTGELFF. DNA for the CDR3: TGCGCCAGCAAACAGGGGGATCCCACCGGGGAGCTGTTTTTT.

The rearrangement uses TRBV5-6 and TRBJ1-2, with TRBD1 matching over 8 bases. Germline V gene sequence: CDR1 SGHDT, CDR2 YYEEEE. V lost 2 bases to trimming and J lost 4 bases; unmatched junction nucleotides: 7. The CDR3 extends over 15 amino acids. The CDR3: CASSFQGQGAYGYTF. CDR3 nucleotide sequence: TGTGCCAGCAGCTTTCAAGGACAGGGTGCCTATGGCTACACCTTC.

V and J are TRBV3-1 (or the pseudogene TRBV3-2) and TRBJ2-3; 12 nucleotides align to TRBD2. V was clipped by 0 bases and J by 2 bases; unmatched bases: 6. The CDR3 contains 18 residues. Germline V CDR1 and CDR2: LGHDT, YNNKEL (reference sequence). In DNA form, the CDR3 reads TGTGCCAGCAGCCAAGAGTTCCTAGCGGGGGGGAACACAGATACGCAGTATTTT. This gives the protein CASSQEFLAGGNTDTQYF.

The rearrangement links TRBV5-1 to TRBJ2-7, with D possibly being TRBD1 (5 bases). Germline V lookup: CDR1 SGHRS, CDR2 YFSETQ. Trimming took 4 bases from V and 1 from J, leaving 9 bases between them. The CDR3 has 13 amino acids. The chain's CDR3 is CASSLAGSYEQYF. DNA of the CDR3: TGCGCCAGCAGCCTGGCAGGGTCCTACGAGCAGTACTTC.

This clone was observed a handful of times. This sequence joins TRBV19 and TRBJ1-1; weak D call: TRBD1 (5 bases). V was shortened by 5 bases and J by 7 bases, with 17 bases between the two germline ends. Per the germline V gene, CDR1 is LNHDA and CDR2 is SQIVND (reference sequence). This CDR3 region has 14 residues. The CDR3 sequence is CASSLRTHSYEAFF. The CDR3 coding sequence is TGTGCCAGTAGTCTTAGGACACACTCCTATGAAGCTTTCTTT.

V usage is TRBV3-1 (or the pseudogene TRBV3-2) and J usage is TRBJ1-1; D not resolved. In germline, CDR1 is LGHDT, CDR2 YNNKEL (reference sequence). V lost 3 bases and J lost 1, with 12 bases in between. The CDR3 has 15 amino acids. The CDR3 sequence is CASSHHTVGNTEAFF. The DNA for the CDR3 is TGTGCCAGCAGCCACCACACAGTAGGGAACACTGAAGCTTTCTTT.

This clone was counted a single time. J is TRBJ1-1 and V is TRBV10-2; tentatively, D is TRBD1 (5 bases). Trimming pared 3 bases from V and 2 bases from J, leaving 7 bases between. Germline V gene sequence: CDR1 WSHSY, CDR2 SAAADI. This CDR3 contains 13 residues. The CDR3 protein is CASSDTGNTEAFF. The CDR3 nucleotides read TGCGCCAGCAGTGATACAGGAAACACTGAAGCTTTCTTT.

The gene calls are TRBV10-2 and TRBJ2-2, with TRBD2 identical over 10 bases. This CDR3 has 14 amino acids. Germline V gene sequence: CDR1 WSHSY, CDR2 SAAADI. V lost 3 bases and J lost 10; bases outside the gene matches: 5. The CDR3 is CASSDLAGVKELFF. CDR3 in DNA: TGCGCCAGCAGTGACCTAGCGGGGGTGAAGGAGCTGTTTTTT.

The rearrangement joins TRBV6-2 or TRBV6-3 to TRBJ2-7; D perhaps matches TRBD2 (6 bases). Germline V gene sequence: CDR1 MNHEY, CDR2 SVGEGT. The CDR3 has 17 amino acids. The V gene lost 0 bases and the J gene lost 3 bases, with 18 bases spanning the gap. CDR3 protein: CASSYSLPRGLIYEQYF. The CDR3, as DNA: TGTGCCAGCAGTTACTCGCTTCCCCGGGGACTCATCTACGAGCAGTACTTC.

The CDR3 nucleotides are TGTGCCAGCTCACCACTAGCGGGGGGGCTTCGGACCGGGGAGCTGTTTTTT. This sequence encodes CASSPLAGGLRTGELFF. This chain uses TRBV18 with TRBJ2-2; 11 positions match TRBD2. The CDR3 has 17 residues. J gave up 5 bases and V 1 base, and 6 bases lay outside the gene matches. Germline V lookup: CDR1 KGHSH, CDR2 LQKENI.

CDR3 in amino acids: CAISDGDIHTGELFF. The CDR3 DNA sequence: TGTGCCATCAGTGACGGGGACATACACACCGGGGAGCTGTTTTTT. The chain couples TRBV10-3 to TRBJ2-2, with D maybe TRBD1 (6 bases). The CDR3 contains 15 residues. Trimming removed 3 bases from V and 3 bases from J, with 11 bases in between. Germline CDR1 is ENHRY and CDR2 is SYGVKD.

The chain links TRBV6-5 to TRBJ2-1; 9 bases match TRBD1. Per the germline V gene, CDR1 is MNHEY and CDR2 is SVGAGI. The CDR3 is made up of 14 amino acids. V lost 8 bases, J lost 7 bases, and 9 bases stayed unmatched. DNA of the CDR3: TGTGCCAGCTCCGGACAGGGGATCTCGAATGAGCAGTTCTTC. This codes for CASSGQGISNEQFF.

The chain joins TRBV5-6 to TRBJ1-6, with 7 bases identical to TRBD1. The trim removed 4 bases at V and 2 bases at J, leaving 3 bases unmatched. The CDR3 has 15 residues. The germline gives CDR1 SGHDT, CDR2 YYEEEE. The CDR3 sequence is CASSVQGTYNSPLHF. CDR3 nucleotides: TGTGCCAGCAGCGTACAGGGGACCTATAATTCACCCCTCCACTTT.

The V gene is TRBV7-9, the J gene TRBJ2-7; 11 bases are a match to TRBD2. The CDR3 has 14 residues. V dropped 3 bases and J dropped 3; count of bases not matched to a gene: 1. Germline V lookup: CDR1 SEHNR, CDR2 FQNEAQ (reference sequence). The CDR3 sequence is CASSLGLADYEQYF. The CDR3 DNA follows: TGTGCCAGCAGCTTGGGACTAGCGGACTACGAGCAGTACTTC.

This clone was counted once. V usage is TRBV18 and J usage is TRBJ1-6, with a weak D call TRBD1 (5 bases). Trimming took 3 bases from V and 7 from J, leaving 10 bases between them. CDR1 and CDR2 from the germline V gene are KGHSH and LQKENI. The CDR3 has 14 amino acids. DNA for the CDR3: TGTGCCAGCTCACCCTCGACAGCCAATTCACCCCTCCACTTT. The encoded protein is CASSPSTANSPLHF.

The gene calls are TRBV27 and TRBJ2-7; 7 bases agree with TRBD2. Germline CDR1 is MNHEY and CDR2 is SMNVEV (reference sequence). This CDR3 spans 16 amino acids. Trimming at V came to 8 bases and at J to 2 bases, leaving 15 bases not matched to a gene. CDR3 residues: CASRFGGSGTTYEQYF. The CDR3 nucleotides are TGTGCCAGCCGATTTGGGGGGAGCGGGACCACCTACGAGCAGTACTTC.

The V gene is TRBV20-1, the J gene TRBJ2-4; no definite D call. CDR1 and CDR2 from the germline V gene are DFQATT and SNEGSKA (reference sequence). The CDR3 runs 10 residues. The V end lost 6 bases, the J end lost 8 bases, and 8 bases lay between the germline ends. The CDR3 nucleotides read TGCAGTGCCTGGCAGGACATTCAGTACTTC. Translation: CSAWQDIQYF.

V is TRBV7-6 and J is TRBJ2-3; the D is unclear. The CDR3 runs to 14 residues. Trimming shortened V by 0 bases and J by 12 bases, and 16 bases separated the two germline ends. Germline V lookup: CDR1 SGHVS, CDR2 FNYEAQ. The CDR3 coding sequence is TGTGCCAGCAGCTTAGCGCTATGGGCCACCCTTCAGTATTTT. Translated: CASSLALWATLQYF.

The V gene is TRBV11-2, the J gene TRBJ2-3, with TRBD1 matching 8 bases. This CDR3 region has 14 residues. Germline V gene data show CDR1 as SGHAT and CDR2 as FQNNGV. The junction had 6 bases not matched to a gene; V was cut back by 5 bases and J by 5 bases. The CDR3 region has the DNA TGTGCCAGCAGCCCGGGACAGGCACTAGATACGCAGTATTTT. Amino acids: CASSPGQALDTQYF.

The chain uses TRBV2 and TRBJ2-2; D is undetermined. Trimming pared 8 bases from V and 7 bases from J, leaving 17 bases between. Germline CDR1 SNHLY, CDR2 FYNNEI. This CDR3 spans 14 amino acids. CDR3 amino acids: CASGPLPGNGELFF. Here the CDR3 DNA reads TGTGCCAGCGGGCCTCTCCCCGGTAACGGGGAGCTGTTTTTT. Complete variable domain (other parts from reference TRBV2 and TRBJ2-2): EPEVTQTPSHQVTQMGQEVILRCVPISNHLYFYWYRQILGQKVEFLVSFYNNEISEKSEIFDDQFSVERPDGSNFTLKIRSTKLEDSAMYFCASGPLPGNGELFFGEGSRLTVL.

This clone was seen once. V gene TRBV9 combines with J gene TRBJ1-4, with TRBD1 matching 8 bases. Germline V gene lookup returns CDR1 SGDLS and CDR2 YYNGEE. The CDR3 length is 15 residues. Germline trimming cut 3 bases from V and 6 bases from J; bases unmatched to any gene: 7. Written as DNA, the CDR3 is TGTGCCAGCAGCGGTGCCGGGACAGGAGATGAAAAACTGTTTTTT. Its translation is CASSGAGTGDEKLFF.

V usage is TRBV7-4 and J usage is TRBJ2-2; 9 bases are shared with TRBD1. The CDR3 consists of 16 residues. The trim removed 3 bases at V and 0 bases at J, leaving 2 bases unmatched. Germline lookup yields CDR1 SGHVT and CDR2 SQSDAQ. In DNA form, the CDR3 reads TGTGCCAGCAGCTTCAGGGACAGGGCGAACACCGGGGAGCTGTTTTTT. Amino acid sequence: CASSFRDRANTGELFF.

The V call is TRBV19, the J call TRBJ1-6; TRBD1 agrees at 8 bases. Germline V lookup: CDR1 LNHDA, CDR2 SQIVND (reference sequence). The CDR3 is 14 amino acids. The V gene end was trimmed by 5 bases and the J gene end by 8 bases; junction bases not matched to a gene: 5. CDR3 amino acids: CASSRDRPDSPLHF. In nucleotides, the CDR3 is TGTGCCAGTAGTCGGGACAGGCCCGATTCACCCCTCCACTTT. The whole variable domain, remainder taken from reference TRBV19 and TRBJ1-6, is DGGITQSPKYLFRKEGQNVTLSCEQNLNHDAMYWYRQDPGQGLRLIYYSQIVNDFQKGDIAEGYSVSREKKESFPLTVTSAQKNPTAFYLCASSRDRPDSPLHFGNGTRLTVT.

This clone showed up just a few times. CDR3 sequence reads: CASSRGVNTEAFF. In DNA form, the CDR3 reads TGCGCCAGCAGCCGCGGAGTGAACACTGAAGCTTTCTTT. The rearrangement joins TRBV4-1 to TRBJ1-1; unclear D gene. V was clipped by 4 bases and J by 0 bases, with 6 bases between them. This CDR3 is built from 13 residues. The germline V gene encodes CDR1 MGHRA and CDR2 YSYEKL.

The chain combines TRBV2 with TRBJ1-2; tentatively, D is TRBD1 (5 bases). The CDR3 runs 11 residues. The germline V gene has CDR1 SNHLY and CDR2 FYNNEI. V was cut by 10 bases and J by 8 bases, with 14 bases left in between. In nucleotides, the CDR3 is TGTGCCATCGAGGGGAGGGACGGCTACACCTTC. Its translation is CAIEGRDGYTF.

The genes are TRBV5-1 and TRBJ2-3; the D gene is possibly TRBD1 (6 bases). The CDR3 runs to 14 residues. The germline gives CDR1 SGHRS, CDR2 YFSETQ. V lost 4 bases, J lost 6 bases, and 15 bases lay in between. CDR3 sequence (DNA): TGCGCCAGCAGCGCGATCAGGGGAAGCGATACGCAGTATTTT. Its protein product is CASSAIRGSDTQYF.

The chain combines TRBV7-8 with TRBJ1-1, with 9 bases that match TRBD1. The CDR3 extends over 17 amino acids. CDR1 and CDR2 from the germline V gene are SGHVS and FQNEAQ. V shed 4 bases, J shed 0 bases, and the junction held 9 bases outside the gene matches. This CDR3 is CASSSRDRVLLNTEAFF. In DNA, the CDR3 is TGTGCCAGCAGCTCCCGGGACAGGGTGCTGCTGAACACTGAAGCTTTCTTT.